The rows below give T cell receptor beta chains drawn from one sample of a study of a mutant IDH1 vaccine in newly diagnosed glioma. Sequenced by immunoSEQ multiplex PCR; TCRdb stores in-frame clones only, minus some. This sample has about 92,000 clones, with over 75% found just once. The sample consisted of PBMCs, taken from a glioma patient treated with radiotherapy, temozolomide or both. Receptors were obtained from a man aged 35 to 55 with glioma. The CDR3 runs from the conserved cysteine through the conserved F or W. D genes are given only for firm matches. Only some rows state a clone size, as once, few, many or a class for expanded clones.

CDR3 protein	CDR3 DNA	D gene	CDR3 length	clone size	J gene	V gene
CASSPTTGPIGYTF	TGTGCCAGCAGTCCGACGACAGGTCCTATCGGCTACACCTTC	.	14	.	TRBJ1-2	TRBV2
CASSWLAGPSTDTQYF	TGTGCCAGCAGTTGGCTAGCGGGGCCCAGCACAGATACGCAGTATTTT	TRBD2	16	.	TRBJ2-3	TRBV6-4
CASNLGGAPNYGYTF	TGTGCCAGCAACCTAGGGGGGGCGCCTAACTATGGCTACACCTTC	.	15	.	TRBJ1-2	TRBV7-9
CASSSRRDPSIHF	TGTGCCAGCAGTTCCCGGCGGGACCCCTCGATTCACTTC	.	13	.	TRBJ2-5	TRBV7-3
CASSQQGRDQPQHF	TGTGCCAGCAGTCAACAGGGTAGGGATCAGCCCCAGCATTTT	.	14	once	TRBJ1-5	TRBV28
CASSDAGVATEAFF	TGTGCCAGCAGCGATGCGGGGGTGGCTACTGAAGCTTTCTTT	.	14	.	TRBJ1-1	TRBV5-4
CASSPWGATGVEQYF	TGTGCCAGCAGTCCCTGGGGGGCTACAGGGGTCGAGCAGTACTTC	.	15	once	TRBJ2-7	TRBV27
CASSLAGSETQYF	TGTGCCAGCAGCTTAGCGGGGAGTGAGACCCAGTACTTC	.	13	.	TRBJ2-5	TRBV7-9
CATWAGLSNTGELFF	TGTGCCACCTGGGCGGGACTGTCGAACACCGGGGAGCTGTTTTTT	.	15	.	TRBJ2-2	TRBV28
CASSQGTTGVYNEQFF	TGCGCCAGCAGCCAAGGGACCACTGGGGTCTACAATGAGCAGTTCTTC	.	16	.	TRBJ2-1	TRBV4-3
CASSSSGGATDTQYF	TGTGCCAGCAGCTCTAGCGGGGGGGCGACAGATACGCAGTATTTT	TRBD2	15	.	TRBJ2-3	TRBV5-5
CASSQDPGTNYGYTF	TGCGCCAGCAGCCAAGATCCCGGGACGAACTATGGCTACACCTTC	.	15	.	TRBJ1-2	TRBV4-3
CASSSNYFEQFF	TGTGCCAGCAGCTCAAACTACTTTGAGCAGTTCTTC	.	12	.	TRBJ2-1	TRBV7-8
CASSVGGVGELFF	TGTGCCAGCAGCGTAGGAGGAGTCGGGGAGCTGTTTTTT	.	13	.	TRBJ2-2	TRBV9
CASSSTSGGTDTQYF	TGTGCCAGCAGCTCGACTAGCGGGGGCACAGATACGCAGTATTTT	TRBD2	15	.	TRBJ2-3	TRBV13
CASSLNRPSAGELFF	TGCGCCAGCAGCCTCAACCGTCCTAGTGCCGGGGAGCTGTTTTTT	.	15	.	TRBJ2-2	TRBV5-1
CASRNRAYEQYF	TGTGCCAGCAGAAACAGGGCCTACGAGCAGTACTTC	.	12	.	TRBJ2-7	TRBV25-1
CASRLDSYEQYF	TGTGCCAGCAGACTGGACAGCTACGAGCAGTACTTC	.	12	.	TRBJ2-7	TRBV5-4
CASSLLRGGTGELFF	TGTGCCAGCAGCTTACTCAGGGGCGGAACCGGGGAGCTGTTTTTT	.	15	.	TRBJ2-2	TRBV7-9
CASSLGAGDYGYTF	TGTGCCAGCAGCTTAGGCGCAGGGGACTATGGCTACACCTTC	.	14	few	TRBJ1-2	TRBV5-6
CASSHGVGGVGTDTQYF	TGTGCCAGCAGCCACGGCGTAGGGGGGGTGGGCACAGATACGCAGTATTTT	.	17	.	TRBJ2-3	TRBV4-2
CASSPTRGTGELFF	TGTGCCAGCAGTCCAACGAGGGGCACCGGGGAGCTGTTTTTT	.	14	few	TRBJ2-2	TRBV11-2
CASSLGGQEHNEQFF	TGTGCCAGCAGCTTAGGCGGGCAAGAACACAATGAGCAGTTCTTC	.	15	.	TRBJ2-1	TRBV7-8
CASLRTGAISYEQYF	TGTGCCAGCCTCCGGACAGGGGCGATCTCCTACGAGCAGTACTTC	TRBD1	15	.	TRBJ2-7	TRBV6-1
CASSPSTSGPLTIQYF	TGCGCCAGCAGCCCTTCTACCAGCGGCCCTCTTACCATTCAGTACTTC	.	16	.	TRBJ2-4	TRBV4-3
CASKSWAGDAGEQYF	TGTGCCAGCAAAAGCTGGGCAGGGGATGCGGGAGAGCAGTACTTC	.	15	.	TRBJ2-7	TRBV28
CASSLARDRSGYTF	TGTGCCAGCAGCTTAGCTCGAGACAGGAGTGGCTACACCTTC	.	14	.	TRBJ1-2	TRBV7-9
CASSYTAKQYF	TGTGCCAGCAGCTACACCGCTAAGCAGTACTTC	.	11	.	TRBJ2-7	TRBV7-2
CAWSVRGEAFF	TGTGCCTGGAGTGTAAGGGGTGAAGCTTTCTTT	.	11	.	TRBJ1-1	TRBV30
CASSLGRGVQETQYF	TGCGCCAGCAGCTTGGGTAGGGGAGTTCAAGAGACCCAGTACTTC	.	15	once	TRBJ2-5	TRBV5-1
CSARGLGPYEQYF	TGCAGCGCCAGGGGTCTAGGGCCCTACGAGCAGTACTTC	.	13	.	TRBJ2-7	TRBV29-1
CASSSQGPSTDTQYF	TGTGCCAGCAGTTCACAGGGCCCTAGCACAGATACGCAGTATTTT	.	15	once	TRBJ2-3	TRBV28
CASSVTVLGQGVNGELFF	TGTGCCAGCAGCGTTACGGTTCTTGGACAGGGAGTGAACGGGGAGCTGTTTTTT	TRBD1	18	.	TRBJ2-2	TRBV7-2
CAGGLDRQYNEQFF	TGTGCCGGGGGGTTGGACAGGCAATACAATGAGCAGTTCTTC	.	14	.	TRBJ2-1	TRBV7-9
CASSSGDRGYTF	TGTGCCAGCAGCTCGGGGGATCGTGGCTACACCTTC	.	12	.	TRBJ1-2	TRBV5-6
CASSLRQGGVFEAFF	TGTGCCAGCAGTTTACGGCAGGGTGGGGTCTTTGAAGCTTTCTTT	.	15	.	TRBJ1-1	TRBV27
CASSPDGGSTDTQYF	TGTGCCAGCAGCCCGGACGGCGGTAGCACAGATACGCAGTATTTT	.	15	.	TRBJ2-3	TRBV11-2
CASSLGSRVGDYGYTF	TGTGCCAGCAGCTTGGGATCCCGGGTGGGTGACTATGGCTACACCTTC	.	16	.	TRBJ1-2	TRBV5-8
CASSPIQATDYEQYF	TGTGCCAGCTCACCAATACAGGCAACGGACTACGAGCAGTACTTC	.	15	.	TRBJ2-7	TRBV18
CASSLRDRGFAFF	TGTGCCAGCAGCTTGCGTGATCGAGGGTTTGCTTTCTTT	.	13	.	TRBJ1-1	TRBV5-6
CASSPGTGSEKLFF	TGTGCCAGCAGTCCCGGGACAGGCTCTGAAAAACTGTTTTTT	TRBD1	14	once	TRBJ1-4	TRBV7-9
CASSNSNEQYF	TGCGCCAGCAGCAACTCCAACGAGCAGTACTTC	.	11	.	TRBJ2-7	TRBV5-1